The 9 T cell receptor beta chains presented below share a single source sample, sequenced in a study of shared clonotypes between healthy human individuals. Generated by immunoSEQ multiplex PCR, the TCRdb table keeps only in-frame clones and is missing some. The sample carries some 2,000,000 clones, approximately 94% recorded once. What was sequenced was naive CD4+ T cells sorted from blood. Sample subset: CD45RA+ positively selected. The origin of the receptors is a man between 18 and 29 years old in good health.

The chain employs TRBV5-1 and TRBJ2-1, with D perhaps matching TRBD1 or TRBD2 (5 bases each). This CDR3 is 16 amino acids long. CDR1 is SGHRS, CDR2 YFSETQ, per germline. Trimming removed 5 bases from V and 9 bases from J, with 24 bases in between. CDR3 residues: CASSSDGTSVIGEQFF. The DNA for the CDR3 is TGCGCCAGCAGTTCCGACGGGACCAGCGTGATTGGTGAGCAGTTCTTC.

The chain links TRBV13 to TRBJ1-6; no clear D. V was cut by 0 bases and J by 3 bases, with 9 bases left in between. Per the germline V gene, CDR1 is PRHDT and CDR2 is FYEKMQ (reference sequence). This CDR3 contains 16 residues. The CDR3, as DNA: TGTGCCAGCAGCTTAGGCAACTTAGTCTATAATTCACCCCTCCACTTT. Protein: CASSLGNLVYNSPLHF.

The chain is built from TRBV18 and TRBJ2-2, with D possibly matching TRBD2 (5 bases). The CDR3 runs to 15 residues. Germline V lookup: CDR1 KGHSH, CDR2 LQKENI. V lost 1 base and J lost 5, with 11 bases in between. CDR3 sequence reads: CASSPQPGKTGELFF. The CDR3 bases are TGTGCCAGCTCACCACAACCGGGAAAAACCGGGGAGCTGTTTTTT.

The V call is TRBV2, the J call TRBJ1-1; D remains ambiguous. Germline lookup yields CDR1 SNHLY and CDR2 FYNNEI. V shed 8 bases and J shed 0 bases, with 10 bases lying between them. The CDR3 is made up of 13 amino acids. In nucleotides, the CDR3 is TGTGCCAGCTGGGTCCAAGTGAACACTGAAGCTTTCTTT. This codes for CASWVQVNTEAFF.

V and J are TRBV5-4 and TRBJ1-4; 9 bases are a match to TRBD1. V shed 2 bases and J 7 bases; nucleotides not matched to a gene: 6. The CDR3 extends over 15 amino acids. Germline-derived CDR1 and CDR2 are SGHNT and YYREEE (reference sequence). In nucleotides, the CDR3 is TGTGCCAGCAGCTTTGGGGGGACAGGGCTTGAAAAACTGTTTTTT. Amino acids: CASSFGGTGLEKLFF.

J is TRBJ1-1 and V is TRBV18; D perhaps matches TRBD1 (5 bases). The V end was cut by 3 bases, the J end by 7 bases, with 9 bases between. Germline CDR1 reads KGHSH; CDR2 reads LQKENI. The CDR3 sequence is 12 residues long. The CDR3 region has the DNA TGTGCCAGCTCACCCGCCAGGGTTGAAGCTTTCTTT. Its translation is CASSPARVEAFF.

Of note for this clone: Other DNA sequences from this sample encode an identical CDR3 as well. The chain is built from TRBV5-1 and TRBJ1-6; D possibly corresponds to TRBD1 (5 bases). Trimming took 2 bases from V and 6 from J, leaving 12 bases between them. The CDR3 contains 15 residues. Germline-derived CDR1 and CDR2 are SGHRS and YFSETQ. This chain's CDR3 is CASSLSQGLNSPLHF. In nucleotides, the CDR3 is TGCGCCAGCAGCTTAAGTCAGGGACTTAATTCACCCCTCCACTTT.

The chain joins TRBV6-6 to TRBJ2-7, with no clear D. CDR1 and CDR2 from the germline V gene are MNHNY and SVGAGI (reference sequence). The V end was cut by 5 bases, the J end by 2 bases, with 13 bases between. The CDR3 has 14 residues. The CDR3 nucleotides read TGTGCCAGCAGTCTCACGTCGGGCCCCTACGAGCAGTACTTC. Its translation: CASSLTSGPYEQYF.

This chain links TRBV10-2 with TRBJ1-1, with 8 bases matching TRBD1. Trimming took 5 bases from V and 4 from J; bases not matched to a gene: 12. CDR1 is WSHSY and CDR2 is SAAADI in the germline V gene. CDR3 length: 16 residues. The CDR3 region is CASSLSVDRAGTEAFF. CDR3 DNA: TGCGCCAGCAGTCTGTCTGTGGACAGGGCGGGCACTGAAGCTTTCTTT.